This T cell receptor (beta chain) stems from a study of OX40 agonist ivuxolimab in advanced cancers. The assay was immunoSEQ multiplex PCR, and TCRdb's table has in-frame clones only and misses some. The sample shows under 100,000 clones, around 78% of them seen only once. The germline gives CDR1 SGHRS, CDR2 YFSETQ. This CDR3 is 14 amino acids long. Deletions cut 5 bases from V and 4 bases from J, with 13 bases between. Source: CD4+ or CD8+ T cells sorted from blood, taken in a trial of the OX40 agonist ivuxolimab. The source is an adult with an advanced solid tumor such as melanoma, head and neck, liver or kidney cancer. The chain carries TRBV5-1 and TRBJ1-3, with no clear D. The CDR3 nucleotides are TGCGCCAGCAGTGAGGGTCAGCAAGGAAACACCATATATTTT. It yields the protein CASSEGQQGNTIYF.